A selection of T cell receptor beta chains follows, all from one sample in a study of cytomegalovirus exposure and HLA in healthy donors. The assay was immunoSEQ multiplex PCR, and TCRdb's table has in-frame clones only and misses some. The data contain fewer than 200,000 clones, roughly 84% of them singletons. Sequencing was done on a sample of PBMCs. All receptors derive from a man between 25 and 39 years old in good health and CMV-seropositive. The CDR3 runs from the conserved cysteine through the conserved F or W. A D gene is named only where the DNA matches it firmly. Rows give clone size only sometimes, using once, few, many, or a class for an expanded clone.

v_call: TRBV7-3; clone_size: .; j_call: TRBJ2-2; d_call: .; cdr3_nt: TGTGCCAGCAGCTTAACATCGACTTATGAGGGAACGGGGGAGCTGTTTTTT; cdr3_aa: CASSLTSTYEGTGELFF
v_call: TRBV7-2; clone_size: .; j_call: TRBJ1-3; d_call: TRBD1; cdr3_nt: TGTGCCAGCAGCTCCGGGACAGGGGTCTCTTCTGGAAACACCATATATTTT; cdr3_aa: CASSSGTGVSSGNTIYF
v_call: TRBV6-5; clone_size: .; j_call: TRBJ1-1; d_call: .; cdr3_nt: TGTGCCAGCAGGTACAGGGAAGGGGACACTGAAGCTTTCTTT; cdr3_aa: CASRYREGDTEAFF
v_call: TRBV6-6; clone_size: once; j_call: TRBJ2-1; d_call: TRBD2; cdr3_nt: TGTGCCAGCAGCCCCGGACTAGTGGGTAATGAGCAGTTCTTC; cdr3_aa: CASSPGLVGNEQFF
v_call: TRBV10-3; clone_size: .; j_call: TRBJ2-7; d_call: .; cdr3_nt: TGTGCCATCAGTGGAGGAGGGGGCCGGTTCGAGCAGTACTTC; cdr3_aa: CAISGGGGRFEQYF
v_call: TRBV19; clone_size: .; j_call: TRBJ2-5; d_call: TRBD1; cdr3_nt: TGTGCCAGTAGTCCCGGACAGGGTTGGTTCCAAGAGACCCAGTACTTC; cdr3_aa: CASSPGQGWFQETQYF
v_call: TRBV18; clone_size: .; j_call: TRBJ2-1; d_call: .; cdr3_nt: TGTGCCAGCACCCCCCCTGGAGCGGTATACAATGAGCAGTTCTTC; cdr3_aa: CASTPPGAVYNEQFF
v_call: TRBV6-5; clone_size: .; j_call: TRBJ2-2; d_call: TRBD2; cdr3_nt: TGTGCCAGCGGCTTAGCGGGACGCGCATCCGGGGAGCTGTTTTTT; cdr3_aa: CASGLAGRASGELFF
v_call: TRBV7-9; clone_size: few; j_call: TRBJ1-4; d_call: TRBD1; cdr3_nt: TGTGCCAGCAGCAAAGGACAGGGGTGGAAACTGTTTTTT; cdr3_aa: CASSKGQGWKLFF
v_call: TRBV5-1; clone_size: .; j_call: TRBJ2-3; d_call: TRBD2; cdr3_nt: TGCGCCAGCTATGCGGGAGGATTCACAGATACGCAGTATTTT; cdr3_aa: CASYAGGFTDTQYF
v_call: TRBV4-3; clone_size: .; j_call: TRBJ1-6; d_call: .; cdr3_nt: TGCGCCAGCAGCCAAGGACAGCTCTATAATTCACCCCTCCACTTT; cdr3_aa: CASSQGQLYNSPLHF
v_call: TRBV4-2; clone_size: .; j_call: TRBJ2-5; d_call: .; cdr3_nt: TGTGCCAGCAGCCAAGATGAAGCCGAAGAGACCCAGTACTTC; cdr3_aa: CASSQDEAEETQYF
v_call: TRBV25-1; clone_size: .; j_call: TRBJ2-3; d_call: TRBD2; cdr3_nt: TGTGCCAGCAGCTCTAGCGGGAGAACAGATACGCAGTATTTT; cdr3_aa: CASSSSGRTDTQYF
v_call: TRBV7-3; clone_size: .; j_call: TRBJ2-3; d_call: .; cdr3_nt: TGTGCCAGCAGCTTCAGCAGGGGCACAGATACGCAGTATTTT; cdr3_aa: CASSFSRGTDTQYF